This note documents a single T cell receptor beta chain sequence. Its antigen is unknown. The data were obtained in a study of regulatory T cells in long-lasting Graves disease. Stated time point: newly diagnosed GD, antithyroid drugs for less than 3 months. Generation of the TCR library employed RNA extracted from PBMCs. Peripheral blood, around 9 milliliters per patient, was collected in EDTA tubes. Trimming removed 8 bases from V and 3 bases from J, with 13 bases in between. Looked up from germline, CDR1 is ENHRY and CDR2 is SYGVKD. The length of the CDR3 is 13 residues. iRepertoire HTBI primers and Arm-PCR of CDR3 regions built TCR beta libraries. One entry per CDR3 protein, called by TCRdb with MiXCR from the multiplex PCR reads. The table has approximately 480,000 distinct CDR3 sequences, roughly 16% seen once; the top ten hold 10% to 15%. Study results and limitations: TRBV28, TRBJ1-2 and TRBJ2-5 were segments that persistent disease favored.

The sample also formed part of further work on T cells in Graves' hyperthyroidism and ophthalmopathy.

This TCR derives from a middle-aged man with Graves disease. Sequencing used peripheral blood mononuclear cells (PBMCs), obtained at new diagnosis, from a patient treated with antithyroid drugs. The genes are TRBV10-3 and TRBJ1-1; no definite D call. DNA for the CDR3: TGTGCCATCCTGGACGGGGAATACACTGAAGCTTTCTTT. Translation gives CAILDGEYTEAFF.